Listed below are T cell receptor beta chains from one sample, sequenced in a study of T cell responses to AZD1222 COVID-19 vaccine. The method was immunoSEQ multiplex PCR; TCRdb's version includes in-frame clones alone and lacks a portion of them. Of roughly 200,000 clones in the sample, about 89% are singletons; the top ten hold 1.5% to 2%. The sample consisted of peripheral blood, taken 28 days after the second AZD1222 dose. The receptors were gathered from an adult who received the AZD1222 COVID-19 vaccine. CDR3s leave out the opening cysteine and the closing phenylalanine or tryptophan. Each record gives: D gene, J gene, V gene, CDR3 protein. D genes are given only for firm matches.

TRBD1 TRBJ2-7 TRBV5-1 ASSLQGAVYEQY
TRBD1 TRBJ1-2 TRBV2 ASSDPGTGSRFYGYT
- TRBJ2-1 TRBV6-5 ASSSLNRAGDEQF
- TRBJ1-4 TRBV5-8 ASRTTGFKKLF
- TRBJ2-2 TRBV5-8 ASSLDKLSRVGELF
- TRBJ2-7 TRBV7-3 ASSPPQSDEQY
TRBD1 TRBJ1-2 TRBV5-1 ASSSGQTDGYT
- TRBJ1-4 TRBV15 ATRLGTANNEKLF
TRBD1 TRBJ1-2 TRBV5-1 ASSLLAGTEYGYT
TRBD1 TRBJ1-6 TRBV2 ASSFTGGNSPLH
- TRBJ1-5 TRBV19 ASSSQGGLHQPQH
TRBD1 TRBJ2-1 TRBV7-9 ASSLGDRRHTEQF
- TRBJ1-1 TRBV5-1 ASSPSPREVTEAF
TRBD1 TRBJ1-1 TRBV2 ASSPQGITEAF
TRBD1 TRBJ1-5 TRBV27 ASSSNRDRGRIRNQPQH
- TRBJ2-3 TRBV19 ASSTGDDTDTQY
- TRBJ1-2 TRBV2 ASSVSRRQEFYGYT
- TRBJ1-2 TRBV4-2 ASSQVLGREDYGYT
TRBD1 TRBJ1-1 TRBV18 ASSRDRVVANTEAF
TRBD1 TRBJ1-5 TRBV6-5 ASRRRTGGYQPQH
- TRBJ1-1 TRBV5-6 ASSFFRDTEAF
TRBD1 TRBJ1-5 TRBV18 ASSAGTALNQPQH
- TRBJ1-3 TRBV6-5 ASSSGHSGNTIY
TRBD1 TRBJ1-6 TRBV3-1/TRBV3-2 ASSLTPGGSSYNSPLH
TRBD2 TRBJ2-7 TRBV5-1 ASSLVEAGVYEQY
- TRBJ2-5 TRBV7-8 ASSLGGNQETQY